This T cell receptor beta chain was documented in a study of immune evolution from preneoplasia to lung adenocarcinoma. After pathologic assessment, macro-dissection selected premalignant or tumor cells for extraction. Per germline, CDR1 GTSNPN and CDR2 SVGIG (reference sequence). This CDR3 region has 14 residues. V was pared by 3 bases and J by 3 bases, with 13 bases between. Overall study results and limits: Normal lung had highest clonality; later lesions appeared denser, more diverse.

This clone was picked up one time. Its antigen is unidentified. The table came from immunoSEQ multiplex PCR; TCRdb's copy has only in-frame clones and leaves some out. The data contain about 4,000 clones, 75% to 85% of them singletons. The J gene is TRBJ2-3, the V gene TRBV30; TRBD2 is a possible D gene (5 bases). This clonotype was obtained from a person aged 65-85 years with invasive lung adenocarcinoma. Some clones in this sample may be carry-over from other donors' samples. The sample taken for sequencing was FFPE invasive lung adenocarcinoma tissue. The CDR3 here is CAWRDYPPTDTQYF. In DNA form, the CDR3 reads TGTGCCTGGAGAGACTATCCTCCAACAGATACGCAGTATTTT. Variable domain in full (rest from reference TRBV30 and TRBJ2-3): SQTIHQWPATLVQPVGSPLSLECTVEGTSNPNLYWYRQAAGRGLQLLFYSVGIGQISSEVPQNLSASRPQDRQFILSSKKLLLSDSGFYLCAWRDYPPTDTQYFGPGTRLTVL.